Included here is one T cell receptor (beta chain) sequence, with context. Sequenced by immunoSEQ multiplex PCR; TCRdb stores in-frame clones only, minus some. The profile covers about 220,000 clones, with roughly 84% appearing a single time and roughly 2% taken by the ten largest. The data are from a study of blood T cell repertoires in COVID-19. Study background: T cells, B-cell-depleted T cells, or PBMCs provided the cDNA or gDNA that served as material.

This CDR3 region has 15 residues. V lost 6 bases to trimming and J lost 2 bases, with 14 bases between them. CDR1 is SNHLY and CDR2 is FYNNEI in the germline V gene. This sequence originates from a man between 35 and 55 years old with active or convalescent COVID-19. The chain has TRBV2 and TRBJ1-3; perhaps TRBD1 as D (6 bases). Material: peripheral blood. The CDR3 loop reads CASRGPTGTGNTIYF. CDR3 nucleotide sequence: TGTGCCAGCAGGGGCCCCACAGGGACTGGAAACACCATATATTTT. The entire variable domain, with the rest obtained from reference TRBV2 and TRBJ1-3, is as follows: EPEVTQTPSHQVTQMGQEVILRCVPISNHLYFYWYRQILGQKVEFLVSFYNNEISEKSEIFDDQFSVERPDGSNFTLKIRSTKLEDSAMYFCASRGPTGTGNTIYFGEGSWLTVV.